Presented here are 5 T cell receptor beta chains from one specimen sequenced in a study of response to subunit inactivated influenza vaccine. TCRdb ran MiXCR on the RT-PCR reads and lists one entry per CDR3 protein. Of hundreds of thousands of distinct CDR3 sequences in the sample, about 11% were seen once. These same data were also listed under a study on T cells expressing NK-cell markers. This second study says: The authors made TCR beta cDNA libraries by 5'RACE template switching. This switching added a universal primer site and UMIs.

Specimen: PBMCs from blood, collected on the day of vaccination. All receptors derive from a middle-aged man who received an inactivated influenza vaccine.

This clonotype was observed a handful of times. The genes are TRBV5-1 and TRBJ2-7, with a weak D call TRBD2 (7 bases). Trimming shortened V by 3 bases and J by 2 bases, and 12 bases separated the two germline ends. This CDR3 has 14 amino acids. In germline, CDR1 is SGHRS, CDR2 YFSETQ. The CDR3 DNA is TGCGCCAGCAGCTGGAGCGGGACAACCTACGAGCAGTACTTC. It encodes CASSWSGTTYEQYF.

The CDR3 DNA follows: TGTGCCAGCAGCCCGACCCGACGGGTCACTGAAGCTTTCTTT. Translating gives CASSPTRRVTEAFF. The chain couples TRBV7-6 to TRBJ1-1; D uncertain. V lost 5 bases and J lost 4, with 14 bases in between. Germline values: CDR1 SGHVS, CDR2 FNYEAQ. The CDR3 covers 14 residues.

This clonotype was observed at least ten times. The rearrangement uses TRBV5-1 and TRBJ1-1, with 10 nucleotides matching TRBD1. The CDR3 is 15 residues long. J gave up 3 bases and V 4 bases, and 6 bases lay outside the gene matches. The V gene's germline CDR1 is SGHRS and CDR2 YFSETQ. The CDR3, as DNA: TGCGCCAGCAGCGCCTCCGGGACAGGGGACACTGAAGCTTTCTTT. This encodes CASSASGTGDTEAFF.

This clonotype was counted between two and nine times. V and J are TRBV20-1 and TRBJ2-7, with 9 bases aligning to TRBD2. This CDR3 is built from 18 residues. The V gene's germline CDR1 is DFQATT and CDR2 SNEGSKA (reference sequence). V was clipped by 0 bases and J by 0 bases; unmatched bases: 12. The CDR3 DNA reads TGCAGTGCTAGAGAGCCAGCGGGAGGCGTCAGGAGCTCCTACGAGCAGTACTTC. Translation gives CSAREPAGGVRSSYEQYF.

V usage is TRBV4-3 and J usage is TRBJ2-1, with D maybe TRBD1 (6 bases). The CDR3 has 13 residues. With 0 bases removed from V and 8 bases from J, the gap between germline ends came to 8 bases. Per germline, CDR1 LGHNA and CDR2 YSLEER. CDR3 loop: CASSQEAGDEQFF. CDR3 DNA sequence: TGCGCCAGCAGCCAAGAAGCAGGGGATGAGCAGTTCTTC.